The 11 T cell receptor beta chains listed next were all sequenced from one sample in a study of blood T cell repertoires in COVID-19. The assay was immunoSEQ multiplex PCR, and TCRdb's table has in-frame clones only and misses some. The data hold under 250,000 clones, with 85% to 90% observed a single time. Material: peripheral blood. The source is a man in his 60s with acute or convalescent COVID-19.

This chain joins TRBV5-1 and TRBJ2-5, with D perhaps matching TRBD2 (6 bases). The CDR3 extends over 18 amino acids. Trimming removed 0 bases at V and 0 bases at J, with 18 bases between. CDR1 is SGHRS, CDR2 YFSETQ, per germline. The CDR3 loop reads CASSLGTAGPLYQETQYF. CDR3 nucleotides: TGCGCCAGCAGCTTGGGGACGGCGGGGCCACTGTACCAAGAGACCCAGTACTTC.

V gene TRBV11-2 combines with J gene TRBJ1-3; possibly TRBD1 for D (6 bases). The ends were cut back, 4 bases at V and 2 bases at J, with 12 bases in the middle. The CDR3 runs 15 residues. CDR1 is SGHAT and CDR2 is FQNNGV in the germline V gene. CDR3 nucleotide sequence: TGTGCCAGCAGCTCCGGAGGGGGGGCTGGAAACACCATATATTTT. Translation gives CASSSGGGAGNTIYF.

This CDR3 is CSHSGTRDYNEQFF. The CDR3 nucleotides read TGCAGCCATTCGGGGACTAGAGACTACAATGAGCAGTTCTTC. This chain links TRBV29-1 with TRBJ2-1, with TRBD2 identical over 8 bases. Losses at the gene ends were 8 bases for V and 3 bases for J; bases not matched to a gene: 9. CDR1 and CDR2 from the germline V gene are SQVTM and ANQGSEA. CDR3 length: 14 amino acids.

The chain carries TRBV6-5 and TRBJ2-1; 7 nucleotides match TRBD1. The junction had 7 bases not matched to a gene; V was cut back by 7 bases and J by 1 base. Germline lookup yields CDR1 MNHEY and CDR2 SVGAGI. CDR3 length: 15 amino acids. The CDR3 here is CASKRQGTSYNEQFF. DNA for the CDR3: TGTGCCAGCAAGAGACAGGGTACTTCCTACAATGAGCAGTTCTTC.

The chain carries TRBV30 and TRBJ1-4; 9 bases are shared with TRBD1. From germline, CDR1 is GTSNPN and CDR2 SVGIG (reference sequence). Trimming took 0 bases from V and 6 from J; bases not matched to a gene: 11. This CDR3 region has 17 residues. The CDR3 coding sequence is TGTGCCTGGAGTGTAGAGAGGGGAAGGACAGGGGATGAAAAACTGTTTTTT. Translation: CAWSVERGRTGDEKLFF.

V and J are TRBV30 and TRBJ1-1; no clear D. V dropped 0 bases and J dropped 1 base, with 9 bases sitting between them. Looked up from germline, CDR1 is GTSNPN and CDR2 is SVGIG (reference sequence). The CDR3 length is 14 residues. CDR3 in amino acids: CAWSVSVRNTEAFF. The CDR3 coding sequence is TGTGCCTGGAGTGTATCGGTGAGGAACACTGAAGCTTTCTTT.

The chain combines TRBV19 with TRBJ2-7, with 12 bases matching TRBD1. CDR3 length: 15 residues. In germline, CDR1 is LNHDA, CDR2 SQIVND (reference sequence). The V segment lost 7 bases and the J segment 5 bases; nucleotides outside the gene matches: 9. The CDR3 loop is CASNPTGTGGHEQYF. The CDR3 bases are TGTGCCAGTAACCCGACCGGGACAGGGGGCCACGAGCAGTACTTC. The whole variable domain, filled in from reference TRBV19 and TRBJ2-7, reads DGGITQSPKYLFRKEGQNVTLSCEQNLNHDAMYWYRQDPGQGLRLIYYSQIVNDFQKGDIAEGYSVSREKKESFPLTVTSAQKNPTAFYLCASNPTGTGGHEQYFGPGTRLTVT.

The CDR3 DNA sequence: TGTGCCAGCAGCCAAGAAGGGACAGGGTCCTATGGCTACACCTTC. Its protein product is CASSQEGTGSYGYTF. This chain uses TRBV3-1 (or the pseudogene TRBV3-2) with TRBJ1-2; 9 bases line up with TRBD1. Trimming at V came to 0 bases and at J to 4 bases, leaving 3 bases not matched to a gene. This CDR3 comprises 15 residues. Germline-derived CDR1 and CDR2 are LGHDT and YNNKEL (reference sequence).

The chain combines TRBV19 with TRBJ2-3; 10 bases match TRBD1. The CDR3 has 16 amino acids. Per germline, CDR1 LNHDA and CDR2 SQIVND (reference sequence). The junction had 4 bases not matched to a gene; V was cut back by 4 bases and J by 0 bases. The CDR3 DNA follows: TGTGCCAGTAGTACCCGGACAGGGGGTAGCACAGATACGCAGTATTTT. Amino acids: CASSTRTGGSTDTQYF.

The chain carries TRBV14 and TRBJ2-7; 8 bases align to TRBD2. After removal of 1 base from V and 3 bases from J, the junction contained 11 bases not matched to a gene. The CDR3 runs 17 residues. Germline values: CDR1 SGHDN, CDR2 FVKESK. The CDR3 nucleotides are TGTGCCAGCAGCCAAGCGCCACTAACTAGCGGCGGCTACGAGCAGTACTTC. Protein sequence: CASSQAPLTSGGYEQYF.

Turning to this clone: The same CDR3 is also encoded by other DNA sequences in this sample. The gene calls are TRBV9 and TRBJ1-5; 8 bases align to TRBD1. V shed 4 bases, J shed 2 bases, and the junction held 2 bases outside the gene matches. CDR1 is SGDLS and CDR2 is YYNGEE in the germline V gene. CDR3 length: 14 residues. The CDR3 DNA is TGTGCCAGCAGCACGACAGGGGGCAATCAGCCCCAGCATTTT. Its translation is CASSTTGGNQPQHF.